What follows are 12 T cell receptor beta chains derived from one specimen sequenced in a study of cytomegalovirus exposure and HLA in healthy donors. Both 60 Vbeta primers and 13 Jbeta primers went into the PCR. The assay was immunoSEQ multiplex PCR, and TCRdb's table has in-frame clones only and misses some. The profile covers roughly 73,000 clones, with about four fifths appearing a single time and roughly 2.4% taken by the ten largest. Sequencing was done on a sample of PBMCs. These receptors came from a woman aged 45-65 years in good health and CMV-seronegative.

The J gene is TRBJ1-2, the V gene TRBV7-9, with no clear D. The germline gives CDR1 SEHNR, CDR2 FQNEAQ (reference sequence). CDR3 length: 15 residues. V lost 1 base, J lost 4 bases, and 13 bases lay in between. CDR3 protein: CASSLGRLEGYGYTF. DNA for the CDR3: TGTGCCAGCAGCTTAGGAAGGTTAGAGGGCTATGGCTACACCTTC.

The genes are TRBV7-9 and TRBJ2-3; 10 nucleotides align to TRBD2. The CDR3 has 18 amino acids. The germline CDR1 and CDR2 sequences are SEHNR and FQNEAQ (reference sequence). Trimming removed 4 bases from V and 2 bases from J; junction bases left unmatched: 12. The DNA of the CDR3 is TGTGCCAGCAGCTCTCGACTTAGCGGGGGGTCACACACAGATACGCAGTATTTT. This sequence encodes CASSSRLSGGSHTDTQYF.

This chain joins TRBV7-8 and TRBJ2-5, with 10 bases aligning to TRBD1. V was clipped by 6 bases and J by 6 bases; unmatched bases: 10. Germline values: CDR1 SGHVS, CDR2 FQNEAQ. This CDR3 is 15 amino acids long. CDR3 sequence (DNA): TGTGCCAGCAGTTTCCCGGGACAGGGGATTCAGACCCAGTACTTC. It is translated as CASSFPGQGIQTQYF.

The CDR3 sequence: CASSSKWPGMGYTGELFF. CDR3 nucleotides: TGTGCCAGCAGTTCCAAGTGGCCGGGAATGGGTTACACCGGGGAGCTGTTTTTT. The chain couples TRBV27 to TRBJ2-2, with D perhaps TRBD2 (5 bases). Trimming shortened V by 4 bases and J by 3 bases, and 21 bases separated the two germline ends. The germline gives CDR1 MNHEY, CDR2 SMNVEV (reference sequence). The CDR3 contains 18 residues.

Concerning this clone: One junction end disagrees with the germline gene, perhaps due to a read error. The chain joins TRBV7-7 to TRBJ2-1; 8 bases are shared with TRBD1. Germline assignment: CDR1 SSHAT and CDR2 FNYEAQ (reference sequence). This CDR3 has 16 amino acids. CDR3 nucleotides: TGTGCTAGCAGCTTAGTACCCCAGGGGGCGTCTCATGAGCAGTTCTTC. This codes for CASSLVPQGASHEQFF.

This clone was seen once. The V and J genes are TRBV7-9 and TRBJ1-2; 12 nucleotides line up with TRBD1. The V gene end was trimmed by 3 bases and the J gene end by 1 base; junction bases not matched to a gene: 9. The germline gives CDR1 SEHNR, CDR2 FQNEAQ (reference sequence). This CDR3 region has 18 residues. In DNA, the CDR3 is TGTGCCAGCAGCTTGGGGACAGGGGGCGCTTGGGGTAACTATGGCTACACCTTC. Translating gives CASSLGTGGAWGNYGYTF.

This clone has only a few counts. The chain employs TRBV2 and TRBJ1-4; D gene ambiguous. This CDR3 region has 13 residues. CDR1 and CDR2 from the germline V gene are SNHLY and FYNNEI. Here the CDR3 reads CACTLTRGEKLFF. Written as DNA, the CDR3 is TGTGCATGCACATTGACCCGAGGAGAAAAACTGTTTTTT.

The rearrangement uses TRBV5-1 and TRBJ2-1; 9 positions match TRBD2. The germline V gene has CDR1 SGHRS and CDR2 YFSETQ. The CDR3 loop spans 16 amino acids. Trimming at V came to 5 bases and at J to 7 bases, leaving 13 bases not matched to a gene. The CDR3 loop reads CASSGVLRGGGNEQFF. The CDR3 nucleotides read TGCGCCAGCAGTGGGGTTTTGCGGGGGGGCGGAAATGAGCAGTTCTTC.

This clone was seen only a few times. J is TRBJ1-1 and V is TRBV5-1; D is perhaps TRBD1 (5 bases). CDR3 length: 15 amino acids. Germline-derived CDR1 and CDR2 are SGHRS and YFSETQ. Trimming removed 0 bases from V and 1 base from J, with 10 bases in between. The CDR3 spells CASSLDRQGNTEAFF. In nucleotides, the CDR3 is TGCGCCAGCAGCTTGGACAGGCAGGGGAACACTGAAGCTTTCTTT.

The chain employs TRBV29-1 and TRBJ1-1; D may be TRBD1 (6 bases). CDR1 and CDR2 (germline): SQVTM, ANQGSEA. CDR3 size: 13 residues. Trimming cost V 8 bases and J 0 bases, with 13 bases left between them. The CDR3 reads CSTSGQLNTEAFF. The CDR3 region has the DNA TGCAGCACTTCAGGACAGCTGAACACTGAAGCTTTCTTT.

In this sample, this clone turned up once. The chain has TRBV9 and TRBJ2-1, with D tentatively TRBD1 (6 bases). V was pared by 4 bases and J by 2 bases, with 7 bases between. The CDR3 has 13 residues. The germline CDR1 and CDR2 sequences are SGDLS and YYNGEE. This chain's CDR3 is CASSPGAYNEQFF. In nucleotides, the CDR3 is TGTGCCAGCAGCCCAGGGGCCTACAATGAGCAGTTCTTC.

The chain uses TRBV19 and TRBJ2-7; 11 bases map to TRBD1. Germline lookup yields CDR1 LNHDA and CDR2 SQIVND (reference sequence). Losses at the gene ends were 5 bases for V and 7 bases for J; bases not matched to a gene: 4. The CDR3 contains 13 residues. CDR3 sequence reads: CASSSGTGGEQYV. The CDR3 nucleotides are TGTGCCAGTAGTTCCGGGACAGGGGGGGAGCAGTACGTC.